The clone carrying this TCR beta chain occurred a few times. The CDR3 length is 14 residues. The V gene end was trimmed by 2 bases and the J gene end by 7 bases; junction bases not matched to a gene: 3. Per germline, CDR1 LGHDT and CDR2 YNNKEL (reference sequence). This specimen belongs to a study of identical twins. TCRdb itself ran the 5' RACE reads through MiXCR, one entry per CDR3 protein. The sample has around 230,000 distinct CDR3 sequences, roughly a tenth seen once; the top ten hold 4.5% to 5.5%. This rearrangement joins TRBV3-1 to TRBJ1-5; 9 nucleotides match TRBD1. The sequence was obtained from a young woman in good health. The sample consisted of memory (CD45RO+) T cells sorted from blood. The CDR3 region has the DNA TGTGCCAGCAGCCAATCGACAGGGGGGCAGCCCCAGCATTTT. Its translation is CASSQSTGGQPQHF. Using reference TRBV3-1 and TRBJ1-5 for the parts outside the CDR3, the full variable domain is DTAVSQTPKYLVTQMGNDKSIKCEQNLGHDTMYWYKQDSKKFLKIMFSYNNKELIINETVPNRFSPKSPDKAHLNLHINSLELGDSAVYFCASSQSTGGQPQHFGDGTRLSIL.